This entry lists 21 T cell receptor beta chains sequenced from one sample in a study of blood T cells in healthy people across ages. Combining a sample-barcoded 5' primer with a J-beta primer mix, a second PCR ran for roughly 7 to 11 cycles. TCRdb called the 5' RACE reads again in MiXCR, with one record for every CDR3 protein. The sample lists 660,000 or so distinct CDR3 sequences; under 65% were seen once. The sequenced material came from blood. The receptors were gathered from a man aged 55 to 70 in good health.

The chain links TRBV5-1 to TRBJ2-5; 16 bases are shared with TRBD2. Germline V gene data show CDR1 as SGHRS and CDR2 as YFSETQ. The V gene end was trimmed by 3 bases and the J gene end by 3 bases; junction bases not matched to a gene: 2. The CDR3 is made up of 16 amino acids. CDR3 DNA: TGCGCCAGCAGCTACGGGACTAGCGGGGGGGAAGAGACCCAGTACTTC. Protein: CASSYGTSGGEETQYF.

This chain joins TRBV6-2 or TRBV6-3 and TRBJ2-2, with 7 bases matching TRBD1. V lost 6 bases to trimming and J lost 0 bases; unmatched junction nucleotides: 7. The CDR3 totals 16 residues. Germline CDR1 MNHEY, CDR2 SVGEGT. CDR3 bases: TGTGCCAGCAGCCCTCCCGGACAGGCGAACACCGGGGAGCTGTTTTTT. Its protein is CASSPPGQANTGELFF.

This chain connects TRBV6-1 to TRBJ1-2, with D uncertain. V lost 1 base and J lost 2, with 8 bases in between. Germline values: CDR1 MNHNS, CDR2 SASEGT. The CDR3 spans 14 residues. CDR3 protein: CASSEGVRNYGYTF. Here the CDR3 DNA reads TGTGCCAGCAGTGAAGGTGTCAGGAACTATGGCTACACCTTC.

This clonotype was seen a few times. V is TRBV12-3 or TRBV12-4 and J is TRBJ1-4, with 10 bases aligning to TRBD1. V dropped 6 bases and J dropped 2; count of bases not matched to a gene: 3. The CDR3 length is 15 residues. Here the CDR3 DNA reads TGTGCCAGCAGAGGGACAGGGGTGACTAATGAAAAACTGTTTTTT. As protein: CASRGTGVTNEKLFF.

CDR3 coding DNA: TGTGCCAGCAGTGAGGACAGTAGCAATCAGCCCCAGCATTTT. Its translation: CASSEDSSNQPQHF. The chain has TRBV6-4 and TRBJ1-5; TRBD1 is a possible D gene (6 bases). CDR1 is MRHNA, CDR2 SNTAGT, per germline. With 3 bases removed from V and 0 bases from J, the gap between germline ends came to 6 bases. This CDR3 is built from 14 residues.

This clonotype was detected only once. The rearrangement uses TRBV6-5 and TRBJ1-6; D gene uncertain. Trimming shortened V by 0 bases and J by 9 bases, and 6 bases separated the two germline ends. The germline CDR1 and CDR2 sequences are MNHEY and SVGAGI. The CDR3 spans 13 residues. The CDR3 is CASSYSSRSPLHF. The CDR3 nucleotides read TGTGCCAGCAGTTACTCGAGTCGTTCACCCCTCCACTTT.

This clonotype was counted a single time. The chain employs TRBV20-1 and TRBJ2-5; 10 positions agree with TRBD2. Trimming took 1 base from V and 4 from J; bases not matched to a gene: 3. The CDR3 length is 14 residues. Per germline, CDR1 DFQATT and CDR2 SNEGSKA (reference sequence). CDR3 DNA: TGCAGTGCTAGAGTCCTAGCGGGGGCAGAGACCCAGTACTTC. Its protein product is CSARVLAGAETQYF.

The CDR3 bases are TGTGCCAGCAGTGAGCGGGTAGCGGCCGAAGAGACCCAGTACTTC. Encoded protein: CASSERVAAEETQYF. V gene TRBV2 combines with J gene TRBJ2-5; a weak D match, TRBD2 (6 bases). Trimming pared 3 bases from V and 3 bases from J, leaving 14 bases between. Germline CDR1 and CDR2: SNHLY and FYNNEI. This CDR3 region has 15 residues.

The chain has TRBV19 and TRBJ2-4, with 7 bases fitting TRBD1. Germline-derived CDR1 and CDR2 are LNHDA and SQIVND (reference sequence). The CDR3 covers 14 residues. Unmatched junction bases numbered 5, after V lost 4 bases and J lost 5 bases. The CDR3 nucleotides are TGTGCCAGTAGTAGTTTGGGGACAGAAAACATTCAGTACTTC. Translated: CASSSLGTENIQYF.

The chain couples TRBV6-6 to TRBJ2-4; 11 bases match TRBD1. The DNA end is more similar to TRBJ2-7, so the J call may be wrong. The CDR3 runs 15 residues. CDR1 and CDR2 from the germline V gene are MNHNY and SVGAGI (reference sequence). The CDR3 region has the DNA TGTGCCAGCAGTTACCCAGGACAGGGGGCGTACGAGCAGTACTTC. Its translation is CASSYPGQGAYEQYF.

V is TRBV3-1 and J is TRBJ1-4, with D unresolved. Trimming pared 5 bases from V and 7 bases from J, leaving 20 bases between. Germline assignment: CDR1 LGHDT and CDR2 YNNKEL (reference sequence). The CDR3 runs 16 residues. CDR3 protein: CASSYQGPLISEKLFF. CDR3 DNA sequence: TGTGCCAGCAGCTACCAAGGACCGTTAATAAGTGAAAAACTGTTTTTT.

This clonotype was counted only a few times. The J gene is TRBJ2-5, the V gene TRBV7-9; 8 bases match TRBD2. Germline CDR1 is SEHNR and CDR2 is FQNEAQ (reference sequence). J gave up 4 bases and V 3 bases, and 10 bases lay outside the gene matches. The CDR3 length is 16 residues. The CDR3 is CASSFERGSSAETQYF. In DNA, the CDR3 is TGTGCCAGCAGCTTTGAGCGGGGGTCATCAGCAGAGACCCAGTACTTC.

The V call is TRBV29-1, the J call TRBJ1-1; D is ambiguous. The CDR3 extends over 12 amino acids. Germline V CDR1 and CDR2: SQVTM, ANQGSEA. The V end lost 2 bases, the J end lost 5 bases, and 9 bases lay between the germline ends. The CDR3 loop is CSVENSRTEAFF. The DNA of the CDR3 is TGCAGCGTTGAAAATAGTCGGACTGAAGCTTTCTTT.

The chain has TRBV9 and TRBJ2-1; the match to TRBD1 covers 7 bases. The CDR3 sequence is 15 residues long. The ends lost 0 bases at V and 1 base at J; junction bases unmatched: 1. Germline V lookup: CDR1 SGDLS, CDR2 YYNGEE. The CDR3, as DNA: TGTGCCAGCAGCGTAGAGGGGGCGTCCTACAATGAGCAGTTCTTC. Translated: CASSVEGASYNEQFF.

This clonotype was counted a few times. The chain joins TRBV20-1 to TRBJ1-4, with D perhaps matching TRBD1 (5 bases). The CDR3 extends over 11 amino acids. Germline values: CDR1 DFQATT, CDR2 SNEGSKA (reference sequence). V shed 6 bases and J shed 9 bases, with 11 bases lying between them. This CDR3 is CSAPGGQKLFF. The CDR3 DNA reads as TGCAGTGCGCCGGGGGGACAAAAACTGTTTTTT.

This clonotype appeared a single time. V is TRBV5-1 and J is TRBJ1-1; 8 bases map to TRBD1. Germline V gene sequence: CDR1 SGHRS, CDR2 YFSETQ. J was trimmed by 1 base and V by 7 bases; bases with no gene match: 9. This CDR3 region has 15 residues. The CDR3 loop reads CASCPRQGRNTEAFF. The CDR3, as DNA: TGCGCCAGCTGCCCCCGACAGGGGAGGAACACTGAAGCTTTCTTT.

The chain employs TRBV5-1 and TRBJ2-6; 7 nucleotides line up with TRBD1. Germline-derived CDR1 and CDR2 are SGHRS and YFSETQ. Trimming at V came to 1 base and at J to 3 bases, leaving 7 bases not matched to a gene. The CDR3 sequence is 17 residues long. The CDR3 spells CASSLYPDRVGANVLTF. CDR3 in DNA: TGCGCCAGCAGCTTGTACCCCGACAGGGTTGGGGCCAACGTCCTGACTTTC.

V and J are TRBV12-3 or TRBV12-4 and TRBJ2-5, with 7 bases identical to TRBD2. The J call is in doubt because the DNA end fits TRBJ2-7 better. The CDR3 consists of 14 residues. CDR3 sequence: CASSVAGVTYEQYF. CDR3 DNA sequence: TGTGCCAGCAGTGTGGCGGGGGTGACCTACGAGCAGTACTTC.

This clonotype was detected a few times. This rearrangement joins TRBV29-1 to TRBJ2-7; no reliable D call. Germline V lookup: CDR1 SQVTM, CDR2 ANQGSEA. The CDR3 is 12 amino acids. V lost 1 base to trimming and J lost 4 bases, with 8 bases between them. CDR3 protein: CSVEGQAYEQYF. CDR3 bases: TGCAGCGTTGAAGGGCAGGCATACGAGCAGTACTTC.

The chain links TRBV10-3 to TRBJ2-5; either TRBD1 or TRBD2 may supply D (5 bases each). CDR1 and CDR2 (germline): ENHRY, SYGVKD. The CDR3 is 12 residues long. Trimming took 6 bases from V and 5 from J, leaving 10 bases between them. CDR3 region: CAIRGTGETQYF. DNA for the CDR3: TGTGCCATCAGGGGGACCGGGGAGACCCAGTACTTC.

To note about this clonotype: This may be a read error: a much more frequent sequence differs by one nucleotide. The V and J genes are TRBV20-1 and TRBJ2-3, with 8 bases aligning to TRBD2. Germline CDR1 and CDR2: DFQATT and SNEGSKA (reference sequence). The CDR3 has 16 amino acids. CDR3 region: CSPRRSAGAGANTQYF. The DNA for the CDR3 is TGCAGCCCTAGGAGGTCGGCGGGAGCGGGGGCAAATACGCAGTATTTT.